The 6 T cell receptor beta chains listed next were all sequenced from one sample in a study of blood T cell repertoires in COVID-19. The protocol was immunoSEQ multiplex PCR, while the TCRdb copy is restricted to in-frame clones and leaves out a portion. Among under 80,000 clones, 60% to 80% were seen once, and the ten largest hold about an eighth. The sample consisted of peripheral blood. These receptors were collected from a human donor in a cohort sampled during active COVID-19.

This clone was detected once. CDR3 in amino acids: CASSMRWGAGNTIYF. The CDR3 bases are TGTGCCAGTAGTATGAGATGGGGAGCTGGAAACACCATATATTTT. The chain joins TRBV19 to TRBJ1-3; D remains unclear. Looked up from germline, CDR1 is LNHDA and CDR2 is SQIVND (reference sequence). This CDR3 is 15 amino acids long. V was clipped by 3 bases and J by 2 bases, with 11 bases between them.

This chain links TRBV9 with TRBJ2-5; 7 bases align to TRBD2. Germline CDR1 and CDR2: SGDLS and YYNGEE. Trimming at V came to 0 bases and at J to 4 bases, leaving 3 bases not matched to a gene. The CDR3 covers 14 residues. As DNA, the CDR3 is TGTGCCAGCAGCGTAGCGGGGGGTATAGAGACCCAGTACTTC. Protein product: CASSVAGGIETQYF.

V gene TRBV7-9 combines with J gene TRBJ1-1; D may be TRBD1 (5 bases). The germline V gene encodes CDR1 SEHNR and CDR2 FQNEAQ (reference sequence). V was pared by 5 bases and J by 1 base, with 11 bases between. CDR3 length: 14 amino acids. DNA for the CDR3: TGTGCCAGCAGCCCCCATGGGGCGAACACTGAAGCTTTCTTT. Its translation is CASSPHGANTEAFF.

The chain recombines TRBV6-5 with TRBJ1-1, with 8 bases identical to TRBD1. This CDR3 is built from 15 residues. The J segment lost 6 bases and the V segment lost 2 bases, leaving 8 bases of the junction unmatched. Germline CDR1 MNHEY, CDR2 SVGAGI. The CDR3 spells CASSYGRGRSAEAFF. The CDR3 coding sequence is TGTGCCAGCAGTTACGGCAGGGGGCGAAGTGCTGAAGCTTTCTTT.

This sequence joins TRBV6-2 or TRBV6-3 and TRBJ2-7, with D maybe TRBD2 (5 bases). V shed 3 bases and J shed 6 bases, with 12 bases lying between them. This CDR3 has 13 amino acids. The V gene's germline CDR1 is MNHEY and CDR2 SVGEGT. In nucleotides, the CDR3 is TGTGCCAGCAGTTATCGGGGAATGGGCGAGCAGTACGTC. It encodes CASSYRGMGEQYV.

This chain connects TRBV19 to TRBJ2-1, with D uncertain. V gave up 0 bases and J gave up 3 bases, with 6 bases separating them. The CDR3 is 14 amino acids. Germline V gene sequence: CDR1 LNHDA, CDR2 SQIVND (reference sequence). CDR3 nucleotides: TGTGCCAGTAGTATAGACGGGTTCTACAATGAGCAGTTCTTC. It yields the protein CASSIDGFYNEQFF.